Presented here are 19 T cell receptor beta chains from one specimen sequenced in a study of T cell responses to AZD1222 COVID-19 vaccine. Profiling relied on immunoSEQ multiplex PCR, and the TCRdb table lists in-frame clones only, not all of them. The table records around 130,000 clones, roughly 93% of them present only once. Sample: peripheral blood, taken on day 0 of AZD1222 vaccination. These receptors all stem from an adult in good health.

V gene TRBV6-6 combines with J gene TRBJ1-2; no clear D gene. The CDR3 extends over 14 amino acids. V shed 2 bases and J shed 8 bases, with 15 bases lying between them. The germline CDR1 and CDR2 sequences are MNHNY and SVGAGI (reference sequence). For the CDR3, the DNA is TGTGCCAGCAGTTACGACGGGAAGGCTAGGGGCTACACCTTC. Protein sequence: CASSYDGKARGYTF.

The chain joins TRBV18 to TRBJ2-1; 9 bases agree with TRBD2. Unmatched junction bases numbered 5, after V lost 0 bases and J lost 5 bases. This CDR3 spans 16 amino acids. In germline, CDR1 is KGHSH, CDR2 LQKENI. CDR3 in amino acids: CASSPPGSGRNNEQFF. CDR3 nucleotide sequence: TGTGCCAGCTCACCACCGGGCAGCGGGAGGAACAATGAGCAGTTCTTC.

The chain recombines TRBV28 with TRBJ1-1; unclear D gene. The CDR3 loop spans 14 amino acids. CDR1 and CDR2 from the germline V gene are MDHEN and SYDVKM. V was pared by 7 bases and J by 0 bases, with 12 bases between. The chain's CDR3 is CASNLGGMNTEAFF. The CDR3 coding sequence is TGTGCCAGCAACCTTGGAGGGATGAACACTGAAGCTTTCTTT.

The chain recombines TRBV10-3 with TRBJ1-6, with a weak D call TRBD1 (5 bases). The CDR3 spans 14 residues. Trimming took off 7 bases at V and 9 bases at J, with 16 bases between the two ends. CDR1 ENHRY and CDR2 SYGVKD come from the germline V gene. The CDR3 sequence is CAITQTAESSPLHF. The CDR3 region has the DNA TGTGCCATCACCCAGACAGCGGAGAGTTCACCCCTCCACTTT.

Here the CDR3 DNA reads TGTGCCAGCAGCTTAGATGTAGCGGGAGGGCCTCAGGGCGAGCAGTACTTC. It is translated as CASSLDVAGGPQGEQYF. V and J are TRBV7-2 and TRBJ2-7; TRBD2 aligns across 11 bases. Per germline, CDR1 SGHTA and CDR2 FQGNSA. The CDR3 is made up of 17 amino acids. With V trimmed by 1 base and J by 6 bases, 11 bases remained unmatched.

With respect to this clone: This same CDR3 is encoded by further DNA sequences in the sample. CDR3 sequence reads: CATSRDLGNQPQHF. CDR3 DNA sequence: TGTGCCACCAGCAGAGATCTAGGGAATCAGCCCCAGCATTTT. The chain combines TRBV15 with TRBJ1-5, with D unresolved. The germline V and J ends were trimmed by 0 bases and 4 bases, with 7 bases remaining between them. The CDR3 length is 14 residues. Per the germline V gene, CDR1 is LNHNV and CDR2 is YYDKDF (reference sequence).

This rearrangement joins TRBV5-4 to TRBJ2-7; 8 bases align to TRBD2. CDR3 length: 15 residues. Germline CDR1 reads SGHNT; CDR2 reads YYREEE (reference sequence). Trimming at V came to 0 bases and at J to 3 bases, leaving 5 bases not matched to a gene. The CDR3 loop is CASSLAEAGDYEQYF. The CDR3 region has the DNA TGTGCCAGCAGCTTGGCCGAAGCGGGGGACTACGAGCAGTACTTC. The variable domain in full, with the rest retrieved from reference TRBV5-4 and TRBJ2-7, is ETGVTQSPTHLIKTRGQQVTLRCSSQSGHNTVSWYQQALGQGPQFIFQYYREEENGRGNFPPRFSGLQFPNYSSELNVNALELDDSALYLCASSLAEAGDYEQYFGPGTRLTVT.

The chain recombines TRBV7-8 with TRBJ1-3, with D tentatively TRBD1 (5 bases). Germline lookup yields CDR1 SGHVS and CDR2 FQNEAQ. CDR3 length: 15 amino acids. V was pared by 1 base and J by 2 bases, with 9 bases between. In DNA, the CDR3 is TGTGCCAGCAGCTTAGTGGGGGAGCCTGGAAACACCATATATTTT. Translation: CASSLVGEPGNTIYF.

J is TRBJ2-3 and V is TRBV7-2; TRBD1 might be the D (5 bases). Germline CDR1 SGHTA, CDR2 FQGNSA. This CDR3 has 14 residues. V was trimmed by 6 bases and J by 5 bases, leaving 15 bases between them. CDR3 nucleotide sequence: TGTGCCAGCAGTAAATTAACAGGCTTAGATACGCAGTATTTT. It specifies CASSKLTGLDTQYF.

The rearrangement links TRBV7-2 to TRBJ2-7, with unresolved D. Trimming left V 5 bases short and J 0 bases short, with 14 bases between. CDR1 and CDR2 (germline): SGHTA, FQGNSA. This CDR3 is built from 15 residues. This CDR3 reads CASSHGRRSSYEQYF. For the CDR3, the DNA is TGTGCCAGCAGCCACGGACGTAGGAGCTCCTACGAGCAGTACTTC. Drawing the rest from reference TRBV7-2 and TRBJ2-7, the complete variable domain is GAGVSQSPSNKVTEKGKDVELRCDPISGHTALYWYRQSLGQGLEFLIYFQGNSAPDKSGLPSDRFSAERTGGSVSTLTIQRTQQEDSAVYLCASSHGRRSSYEQYFGPGTRLTVT.

This clone was recorded a few times. The V call is TRBV4-1, the J call TRBJ1-6; unclear D gene. In germline, CDR1 is MGHRA, CDR2 YSYEKL. The CDR3 has 16 residues. Deletions cut 5 bases from V and 0 bases from J, with 11 bases between. The DNA of the CDR3 is TGCGCCAGCAGCTATACGAAGAGCTCCTATAATTCACCCCTCCACTTT. It specifies CASSYTKSSYNSPLHF.

V usage is TRBV7-6 and J usage is TRBJ2-2, with 7 bases fitting TRBD1. CDR1 is SGHVS and CDR2 is FNYEAQ in the germline V gene. The CDR3 runs to 17 residues. Germline trimming cut 0 bases from V and 1 base from J; bases unmatched to any gene: 5. The CDR3: CASSLALTGENTGELFF. The CDR3 DNA reads as TGTGCCAGCAGCTTAGCGCTCACAGGGGAGAACACCGGGGAGCTGTTTTTT.

The chain uses TRBV4-1 and TRBJ1-1; no clear D. Germline V CDR1 and CDR2: MGHRA, YSYEKL. The CDR3 runs to 15 residues. Trimming removed 0 bases from V and 5 bases from J, with 13 bases in between. CDR3 protein: CASSQDQSVYTEAFF. The CDR3 region has the DNA TGCGCCAGCAGCCAAGACCAGTCTGTGTATACTGAAGCTTTCTTT.

The V and J genes are TRBV5-4 and TRBJ2-5, with 10 bases matching TRBD1. Germline-derived CDR1 and CDR2 are SGHNT and YYREEE (reference sequence). The CDR3 consists of 15 residues. J lost 5 bases, V lost 0 bases, and 4 bases had no gene match. The CDR3 loop reads CASSLGDRGEETQYF. The DNA for the CDR3 is TGTGCCAGCAGCTTGGGGGACAGGGGTGAGGAGACCCAGTACTTC.

CDR3 sequence reads: CAWMDRSAFF. DNA for the CDR3: TGTGCCTGGATGGACAGGAGCGCTTTCTTT. The chain combines TRBV30 with TRBJ1-1; TRBD1 matches 7 bases. Germline V gene sequence: CDR1 GTSNPN, CDR2 SVGIG (reference sequence). The CDR3 loop spans 10 amino acids. The V and J ends lost 4 bases and 11 bases, in that order; junction bases with no gene match: 4. Drawing the rest from reference TRBV30 and TRBJ1-1, the complete variable domain is SQTIHQWPATLVQPVGSPLSLECTVEGTSNPNLYWYRQAAGRGLQLLFYSVGIGQISSEVPQNLSASRPQDRQFILSSKKLLLSDSGFYLCAWMDRSAFFGQGTRLTVV.

The V call is TRBV2, the J call TRBJ1-1; 7 positions agree with TRBD1. V trimming: 8 bases; J trimming: 1 base; junction bases outside the gene matches: 10. The CDR3 sequence is 15 residues long. Germline CDR1 SNHLY, CDR2 FYNNEI. In nucleotides, the CDR3 is TGTGCCAGCGGATTACAGGGGCTCTCGAACACTGAAGCTTTCTTT. Protein: CASGLQGLSNTEAFF.

This clone appeared once. This rearrangement joins TRBV21-1 to TRBJ2-3; TRBD2 is the table's D call and was not checked against the DNA. TRBV21-1 corresponds to a pseudogene. This CDR3 spans 18 amino acids. CDR3 coding DNA: TGTGCCAGCAGCAAAGAATCCCCGGAGGGGATGGGCACAGATACGCAGTATTTT. Encoded protein: CASSKESPEGMGTDTQYF.

The V gene is TRBV7-9, the J gene TRBJ2-5; possibly TRBD2 for D (6 bases). This CDR3 is 13 amino acids long. CDR1 is SEHNR and CDR2 is FQNEAQ in the germline V gene (reference sequence). V was cut by 7 bases and J by 2 bases, with 11 bases left in between. The CDR3 nucleotides are TGTGCCAGCACCGGGGACTTACAAGAGACCCAGTACTTC. Translating gives CASTGDLQETQYF.

This chain connects TRBV19 to TRBJ2-7; D is undetermined. Trimming removed 7 bases at V and 3 bases at J, with 7 bases between. The CDR3 sequence is 11 residues long. In germline, CDR1 is LNHDA, CDR2 SQIVND (reference sequence). The CDR3 nucleotides read TGTGCCAGTATGGGCAGCTACGAGCAGTACTTC. Translation: CASMGSYEQYF.